This T cell receptor beta chain comes out of a study of blood T cell repertoires in COVID-19 (dated by TCRdb to about 2020). In terms of the full investigation: Samples covering the acute and convalescent phases of COVID-19 were provided by collaborators in the United States, Italy and Spain. The material from the prospective study consisted of cDNA or gDNA derived from T cells, B-cell-depleted T cells, or PBMCs. The repertoires were released in a freely available public database meant as a resource for research on the immune response to SARS-CoV-2. Samples came from the ongoing ImmuneRACE study (first 160 participants) plus 1,254 subjects from 6 global collaborators. Where available, HLA class I and class II types were obtained from metadata supplied by the sample provider rather than from assay-based typing. Subjects who had been exposed to COVID-19, were actively infected with it, or had recovered from it provided the deeply sampled blood TCRbeta repertoires that made up the dataset. Sample metadata almost always included a de-identified subject ID, COVID-19 status, age in years and sex.

In the prospective study, participants were roughly 18 to 100 years old, resided in approximately 25 geographic areas of the United States, and were enrolled through a virtual design. In the prospective study, cohorts were assigned on the basis of participant-reported clinical history obtained from a screening survey and a study questionnaire. Recovered participants in ImmuneRACE Cohort 3 were defined as having two consecutive negative NP/OP PCR tests, clearance from a healthcare professional, or resolution of symptoms. Mobile phlebotomists in the prospective study collected whole blood, serum and a nasopharyngeal or oropharyngeal swab from every participant. Additional blood draws and questionnaires over an approximately 2-month period could optionally be provided by prospective study participants. Blood samples from the prospective study were shipped frozen or at room temperature prior to DNA extraction.

Regarding this clone: There is no known antigen for this receptor. No base quality values were provided; no much bigger clone lies one nucleotide off.

The CDR3 has 11 amino acids, counting the end cysteine and phenylalanine. The sequence is cut down to CDR3 DNA, 33 bases in frame from base 1. The V and J ends are trimmed by 6 bases and 10 bases, leaving 10 bases between them. The germline V gene gives CDR1 as MNHEY and CDR2 as SVGAGI. Beyond this particular receptor, the publication reports: The quantity of clinical and demographic metadata differed by source and by participant and was supplied without curation.

TCRbeta CDR3 regions were amplified from genomic DNA using the immunoSEQ Assay, a bias-controlled multiplex PCR. Per the authors' processing: The number of nucleated cells in each sample was estimated by amplification of reference gene primers within the assay. To quantify the absolute abundance of each unique TCRbeta CDR3 rearrangement, sequence reads were collapsed and filtered. For each sample, productive Simpson clonality was calculated as the square root of Simpson's diversity index over productive rearrangements. TCRdb took this table from immuneACCESS and kept in-frame rearrangements with V and J called. Such tables lack part of the clones; where checked against another copy, unresolved V genes explain under half of the gap, and the rest is unexplained. The V and J calls and clone size come from that table; D and trimming were worked out from the DNA. The sample yields around 210,000 clones; 80% to 90% were counted once. The top ten constitute 7.5% to 10% of the sample.

Sequenced sample: PBMCs or T cells enriched from blood (not recorded which). The chain employs TRBV6-5 and TRBJ2-1, and possibly TRBD2, on 5 matching bases. The TCR sequence derives from a woman between 18 and 29 years old who had recovered from COVID-19. CDR3 sequence: CASRRTGEQFF. The DNA sequence follows: TGTGCCAGCAGGCGGACTGGGGAGCAGTTCTTC.